The 16 T cell receptor beta chains below come from one sample, sequenced in a study of radiotherapy plus CTLA-4 blockade in lung cancer (dated by TCRdb to the late 2010s). Library construction relied on the immunoSEQ multiplex PCR assay. TCRdb provides this immuneACCESS table in a form limited to in-frame rearrangements. Some clones are lacking; in checked studies, under half of them reflect an unresolved V gene, and why the rest are absent is not known. In this sample the table shows 64,000 or so clones, approximately 68% of which occur a single time. The ten largest clones take up around 8% of the sample. The sequenced sample was peripheral blood, obtained from a patient treated with radiotherapy plus ipilimumab. Every receptor here comes from a human donor with non-small cell lung cancer whose response to radiotherapy plus ipilimumab could not be evaluated.

The V and J genes are TRBV2 and TRBJ2-5; 8 bases align to TRBD1. V gave up 6 bases and J gave up 1 base; unmatched junction bases: 7. CDR1 is SNHLY, CDR2 FYNNEI, per germline. The CDR3 has 15 residues. DNA of the CDR3: TGTGCCAGCAGCCGACAGGGGATGGGCCAAGAGACCCAGTACTTC. Its translation is CASSRQGMGQETQYF.

The chain carries TRBV19 and TRBJ2-1; TRBD2 matches at 13 bases. The germline CDR1 and CDR2 sequences are LNHDA and SQIVND (reference sequence). Trimming cost V 4 bases and J 4 bases; bases outside gene matches: 1. This CDR3 contains 15 residues. The CDR3 DNA is TGTGCCAGTAGTACGGGACTAGCGGGGTACAATGAGCAGTTCTTC. Amino acid sequence: CASSTGLAGYNEQFF.

This sequence joins TRBV5-6 and TRBJ2-5, with D perhaps matching TRBD1 (6 bases). There are 16 residues in the CDR3. Trimming shortened V by 0 bases and J by 4 bases, and 16 bases separated the two germline ends. CDR1 is SGHDT, CDR2 YYEEEE, per germline. The CDR3, as DNA: TGTGCCAGCAGCTTGGTCTACAGGGCGCTAGGAGAGACCCAGTACTTC. Protein sequence: CASSLVYRALGETQYF.

The V call is TRBV5-1, the J call TRBJ2-7, with a weak D call TRBD2 (7 bases). The CDR3 sequence is 14 residues long. Germline V gene sequence: CDR1 SGHRS, CDR2 YFSETQ. V was pared by 3 bases and J by 7 bases, with 17 bases between. CDR3: CASSSTGGAGEQYF. The CDR3 DNA reads as TGCGCCAGCAGCTCGACTGGGGGGGCGGGGGAGCAGTACTTC.

The chain couples TRBV7-9 to TRBJ1-5, with D possibly being TRBD1 (6 bases). Germline CDR1 SEHNR, CDR2 FQNEAQ (reference sequence). V lost 1 base and J 0 bases, leaving 10 bases between the germline ends. The CDR3 runs to 16 residues. CDR3 DNA sequence: TGTGCCAGCAGCTTAGGGGACACCTATAGCAATCAGCCCCAGCATTTT. The encoded protein is CASSLGDTYSNQPQHF.

The V gene is TRBV5-5, the J gene TRBJ2-5; TRBD2 might be the D (5 bases). This CDR3 region has 14 residues. Germline CDR1 is SGHKS and CDR2 is YYEKEE (reference sequence). The V end was cut by 5 bases, the J end by 2 bases, with 13 bases between. As DNA, the CDR3 is TGTGCCAGCAGTTTTGGAGCGGATCAAGAGACCCAGTACTTC. Its protein is CASSFGADQETQYF.

J is TRBJ1-4 and V is TRBV2; D unclear. The CDR3 has 13 amino acids. Germline V lookup: CDR1 SNHLY, CDR2 FYNNEI. V gave up 8 bases and J gave up 8 bases, with 15 bases separating them. The CDR3 DNA follows: TGTGCCAGCCGCTTTCTAGGTGGCGAAAAACTGTTTTTT. Its protein is CASRFLGGEKLFF.

The chain links TRBV6-1 to TRBJ1-1, with D unresolved. The V gene lost 1 base and the J gene lost 9 bases, with 12 bases spanning the gap. The CDR3 is made up of 13 amino acids. Germline V gene sequence: CDR1 MNHNS, CDR2 SASEGT. The CDR3 sequence is CASSEGLRGKAFF. The DNA for the CDR3 is TGTGCCAGCAGTGAAGGATTGAGAGGGAAAGCTTTCTTT.

The V and J genes are TRBV11-2 and TRBJ1-2; D remains unclear. Germline-derived CDR1 and CDR2 are SGHAT and FQNNGV. The V gene lost 5 bases and the J gene lost 1 base, with 11 bases spanning the gap. The CDR3 extends over 14 amino acids. This chain's CDR3 is CASSPLTRNYGYTF. The CDR3 DNA is TGTGCCAGCAGCCCTTTGACTCGTAACTATGGCTACACCTTC.

The chain combines TRBV5-4 with TRBJ1-2, with TRBD1 identical over 10 bases. The junction had 9 bases not matched to a gene; V was cut back by 4 bases and J by 0 bases. Germline values: CDR1 SGHNT, CDR2 YYREEE (reference sequence). The CDR3 consists of 17 residues. In DNA form, the CDR3 reads TGTGCCAGCAGCCCACAGACAGGGGGCACAGCTAACTATGGCTACACCTTC. This encodes CASSPQTGGTANYGYTF.

The chain has TRBV30 and TRBJ1-2; 7 bases map to TRBD1. The CDR3 spans 14 residues. Per the germline V gene, CDR1 is GTSNPN and CDR2 is SVGIG (reference sequence). Trimming removed 5 bases from V and 3 bases from J; junction bases left unmatched: 9. The CDR3 nucleotides read TGTGCCTGGTCCTTGGACAGGCATTACTATGGCTACACCTTC. Translated, it gives CAWSLDRHYYGYTF.

This clone was seen a handful of times. The chain couples TRBV5-1 to TRBJ2-7; TRBD1 matches at 10 bases. The V segment lost 0 bases and the J segment 7 bases; nucleotides outside the gene matches: 10. Germline V gene lookup returns CDR1 SGHRS and CDR2 YFSETQ. The CDR3 extends over 16 amino acids. CDR3 protein: CASSLAPGQGFREQYF. The DNA of the CDR3 is TGCGCCAGCAGCTTGGCCCCGGGACAGGGGTTCAGGGAGCAGTACTTC.

The chain employs TRBV7-2 and TRBJ1-6; TRBD1 is a possible D gene (5 bases). CDR3 length: 16 amino acids. Trimming took off 5 bases at V and 7 bases at J, with 18 bases between the two ends. Germline loops: CDR1 SGHTA, CDR2 FQGNSA. As DNA, the CDR3 is TGTGCCAGCAGCCCCCGGGGGGTCCAGGGAAATTCACCCCTCCACTTT. It translates to CASSPRGVQGNSPLHF.

As for this clone: The germline gene is not matched at one end of the junction; a read error may be the cause. The chain has TRBV7-3 and TRBJ2-5; D may be TRBD1 (6 bases). The CDR3 is 14 residues long. Germline loops: CDR1 SGHTA, CDR2 FQGTGA. CDR3 nucleotide sequence: TGTGCCAGCAGCTTAACGACGGGACAAGGGACCCAGTACTTC. Its protein product is CASSLTTGQGTQYF.

The V and J genes are TRBV7-3 and TRBJ1-1; D unclear. The CDR3 is made up of 13 amino acids. V was cut by 5 bases and J by 3 bases, with 10 bases left in between. Germline V gives CDR1 SGHTA, CDR2 FQGTGA. CDR3 amino acids: CASSPDTYTEAFF. CDR3 bases: TGTGCCAGCAGCCCCGACACATACACTGAAGCTTTCTTT.

This clone was recorded a few times. The chain joins TRBV4-2 to TRBJ2-3; TRBD2 agrees at 14 bases. Germline loops: CDR1 LGHNA, CDR2 YNFKEQ. The CDR3 totals 19 residues. V trimming: 2 bases; J trimming: 0 bases; junction bases outside the gene matches: 7. DNA for the CDR3: TGTGCCAGCAGCCAACCTTTGGGACTAGCGGGAGCTAGCACAGATACGCAGTATTTT. This gives the protein CASSQPLGLAGASTDTQYF.